The 14 T cell receptor beta chains in this list originate from one sample, sequenced in a study of blood T cell repertoires in COVID-19. Profiling relied on immunoSEQ multiplex PCR, and the TCRdb table lists in-frame clones only, not all of them. The repertoire includes around 170,000 clones, 75% to 90% of them detected once, and approximately 6.1% sits in the top ten. The source material was peripheral blood. The receptors were gathered from a woman aged 40 to 49 with acute or convalescent COVID-19.

This clone was recorded only once. The chain combines TRBV27 with TRBJ2-3; D is possibly TRBD2 (6 bases). The CDR3 extends over 17 amino acids. Germline CDR1 and CDR2: MNHEY and SMNVEV (reference sequence). The germline V and J ends were trimmed by 10 bases and 0 bases, with 23 bases remaining between them. CDR3 in DNA: TGTGCCACCTGGGGCGCTAGCGAGACCTTGAGCACAGATACGCAGTATTTT. As protein: CATWGASETLSTDTQYF.

The genes are TRBV5-1 and TRBJ1-6, with 7 bases identical to TRBD1. The CDR3 extends over 16 amino acids. After removal of 4 bases from V and 7 bases from J, the junction contained 11 bases not matched to a gene. The germline V gene encodes CDR1 SGHRS and CDR2 YFSETQ. The CDR3 DNA follows: TGCGCCAGCAGCCACGGGACAGCGAATCTAAATTCACCCCTCCACTTT. It is translated as CASSHGTANLNSPLHF. The full variable domain, in which reference TRBV5-1 and TRBJ1-6 provide the parts outside the CDR3, is KAGVTQTPRYLIKTRGQQVTLSCSPISGHRSVSWYQQTPGQGLQFLFEYFSETQRNKGNFPGRFSGRQFSNSRSEMNVSTLELGDSALYLCASSHGTANLNSPLHFGNGTRLTVT.

The V and J genes are TRBV5-4 and TRBJ1-2; D possibly corresponds to TRBD1 (5 bases). Trimming left V 4 bases short and J 2 bases short, with 15 bases between. From germline, CDR1 is SGHNT and CDR2 YYREEE (reference sequence). The CDR3 has 15 residues. CDR3: CASSQPGLTNYGYTF. In DNA, the CDR3 is TGTGCCAGCAGCCAACCGGGACTGACGAACTATGGCTACACCTTC.

The chain employs TRBV19 and TRBJ1-1, with D uncertain. From germline, CDR1 is LNHDA and CDR2 SQIVND (reference sequence). The V and J ends lost 4 bases and 1 base respectively, with 7 bases between them. The CDR3 is made up of 13 amino acids. The CDR3 region is CASSTTANTEAFF. CDR3 bases: TGTGCCAGTAGTACCACAGCGAACACTGAAGCTTTCTTT.

The genes are TRBV7-6 and TRBJ2-3, with 8 bases fitting TRBD1. V was clipped by 5 bases and J by 4 bases; unmatched bases: 5. CDR3 size: 14 residues. Germline lookup yields CDR1 SGHVS and CDR2 FNYEAQ. The CDR3 DNA is TGTGCCAGCAGCCAGGACAGGGACGCAGATACGCAGTATTTT. Protein product: CASSQDRDADTQYF.

This clone has only one observation. The chain couples TRBV19 to TRBJ1-5, with a possible D match to TRBD1 (5 bases). Germline V gene data show CDR1 as LNHDA and CDR2 as SQIVND (reference sequence). The CDR3 covers 14 residues. V was shortened by 9 bases and J by 0 bases, with 12 bases between the two germline ends. CDR3 amino acids: CASDGGNSNQPQHF. CDR3 in DNA: TGTGCCAGCGACGGGGGAAATAGCAATCAGCCCCAGCATTTT.

V usage is TRBV9 and J usage is TRBJ2-3, with 13 bases aligning to TRBD2. CDR1 and CDR2 (germline): SGDLS, YYNGEE. This CDR3 spans 15 amino acids. V trimming: 0 bases; J trimming: 7 bases; junction bases outside the gene matches: 2. CDR3 in amino acids: CASSVGLAGGNTQYF. CDR3 bases: TGTGCCAGCAGCGTAGGACTAGCGGGAGGCAATACGCAGTATTTT.

The V gene is TRBV4-2, the J gene TRBJ2-2, with TRBD2 matching 8 bases. Germline CDR1 LGHNA, CDR2 YNFKEQ. This CDR3 has 16 amino acids. V lost 1 base, J lost 5 bases, and 6 bases stayed unmatched. The CDR3 region is CASSQGGGGQTGELFF. CDR3 coding DNA: TGTGCCAGCAGCCAAGGTGGCGGGGGGCAAACCGGGGAGCTGTTTTTT.

The J gene is TRBJ2-1, the V gene TRBV3-1 (or the pseudogene TRBV3-2); 8 bases align to TRBD2. The CDR3 runs to 14 residues. With 7 bases clipped from V and 9 bases from J, the junction kept 11 bases outside the gene matches. In germline, CDR1 is LGHDT, CDR2 YNNKEL (reference sequence). The CDR3 DNA sequence: TGTGCCAGCAACCCAGCGGGGGCCGGGGGTGAGCAGTTCTTC. Protein product: CASNPAGAGGEQFF.

This clone was seen more than once but under ten times. The rearrangement uses TRBV5-1 and TRBJ2-5; possibly TRBD1 for D (6 bases). Germline CDR1 SGHRS, CDR2 YFSETQ. The CDR3 is made up of 14 amino acids. Trimming left V 4 bases short and J 5 bases short, with 15 bases between. The CDR3 region is CASSHPGESETQYF. The CDR3 coding sequence is TGCGCCAGCAGCCATCCAGGGGAAAGTGAGACCCAGTACTTC.

The chain carries TRBV9 and TRBJ2-5, with a weak D call TRBD2 (6 bases). The CDR3 length is 15 residues. With 4 bases removed from V and 0 bases from J, the gap between germline ends came to 13 bases. CDR1 is SGDLS, CDR2 YYNGEE, per germline. The CDR3 DNA sequence: TGTGCCAGCAGCAACAGTGGGGGGTACCAAGAGACCCAGTACTTC. It is translated as CASSNSGGYQETQYF. Supplemented by reference TRBV9 and TRBJ2-5, the full variable domain reads DSGVTQTPKHLITATGQRVTLRCSPRSGDLSVYWYQQSLDQGLQFLIQYYNGEERAKGNILERFSAQQFPDLHSELNLSSLELGDSALYFCASSNSGGYQETQYFGPGTRLLVL.

The V call is TRBV4-1, the J call TRBJ1-3, with 7 bases fitting TRBD1. CDR3 length: 15 amino acids. Germline V lookup: CDR1 MGHRA, CDR2 YSYEKL. J was trimmed by 0 bases and V by 4 bases; bases with no gene match: 3. The CDR3 DNA reads TGCGCCAGCAGCCCACAGGGGCACTCTGGAAACACCATATATTTT. Its translation is CASSPQGHSGNTIYF.

This clone was recorded a few times. The chain carries TRBV14 and TRBJ2-7; 9 nucleotides match TRBD1. The CDR3 is 18 amino acids. The germline CDR1 and CDR2 sequences are SGHDN and FVKESK. With 9 bases clipped from V and 0 bases from J, the junction kept 18 bases outside the gene matches. CDR3 DNA: TGTGCCAGTCACTACCGGGACAGGGTTCTCGGGTTCTCCTACGAGCAGTACTTC. Its protein is CASHYRDRVLGFSYEQYF.

The V call is TRBV5-6, the J call TRBJ2-5; D gene unclear. V was clipped by 4 bases and J by 1 base, with 11 bases between them. The CDR3 length is 14 residues. Per the germline V gene, CDR1 is SGHDT and CDR2 is YYEEEE. CDR3 nucleotides: TGTGCCAGCAGCCTAGATAGAGTCCAAGAGACCCAGTACTTC. This sequence encodes CASSLDRVQETQYF.